What follows is one T cell receptor beta chain and its context. Some clones are missing from TCRdb's copy, which holds only in-frame ones; the method was immunoSEQ multiplex PCR. The sample lists more than 250,000 clones, about 90% occurring once. The sample originates from a study of blood T cell repertoires in COVID-19. The CDR3 is 18 amino acids. Source material: peripheral blood. The origin of this receptor is a woman aged 30 to 39 who had recovered from COVID-19. The chain is built from TRBV21-1 and TRBJ2-2; the D call of TRBD2 is as the table states it, not checked on the DNA. TRBV21-1 is listed as a pseudogene. In DNA form, the CDR3 reads TGTGCCAGCAGCACAGATCCGGGACTAGCGGGAGTGACCGGGGAGCTGTTTTTT. Translation: CASSTDPGLAGVTGELFF.